These 11 T cell receptor beta chains share one sample of origin, sequenced in a study of technical replicates of blood from several donors. The method was immunoSEQ multiplex PCR; TCRdb's version includes in-frame clones alone and lacks a portion of them. The sample consists of 55,000 to 80,000 clones, 95% to 98% of them appearing once. The sample was T cells isolated from PBMCs. The receptors come from a human donor in good health.

Remarks on this clone: At one of its ends the junction is not consistent with the germline gene, which may arise from a read error. The chain is built from TRBV2 and TRBJ2-2, with D possibly matching TRBD1 (5 bases). Germline CDR1 reads SNHLY; CDR2 reads FYNNEI. The CDR3 runs to 11 residues. CDR3 loop: CASRDTGELFF. The CDR3 nucleotides are TGTGCCAGCAGGGACACTGGGGAGCTGTTTTTT. Full variable domain (outside the CDR3, taken from reference TRBV2 and TRBJ2-2): EPEVTQTPSHQVTQMGQEVILRCVPISNHLYFYWYRQILGQKVEFLVSFYNNEISEKSEIFDDQFSVERPDGSNFTLKIRSTKLEDSAMYFCASRDTGELFFGEGSRLTVL.

This chain joins TRBV30 and TRBJ1-2; D might be TRBD1 (5 bases). The CDR3 runs 12 residues. Germline CDR1 is GTSNPN and CDR2 is SVGIG (reference sequence). V lost 6 bases, J lost 7 bases, and 15 bases lay in between. DNA of the CDR3: TGTGCCTGTGACCGGGGGTTGGGTGGCTACACCTTC. Its translation: CACDRGLGGYTF.

The chain is built from TRBV2 and TRBJ1-6; tentatively, D is TRBD1 (6 bases). V was pared by 5 bases and J by 6 bases, with 14 bases between. Germline-derived CDR1 and CDR2 are SNHLY and FYNNEI. This CDR3 has 15 residues. The CDR3 coding sequence is TGTGCCAGCAGTCCGGGACACCAAAGTAATTCACCCCTCCACTTT. Residues: CASSPGHQSNSPLHF. The full variable domain, completed using reference TRBV2 and TRBJ1-6, is EPEVTQTPSHQVTQMGQEVILRCVPISNHLYFYWYRQILGQKVEFLVSFYNNEISEKSEIFDDQFSVERPDGSNFTLKIRSTKLEDSAMYFCASSPGHQSNSPLHFGNGTRLTVT.

The chain uses TRBV15 and TRBJ2-2; 8 bases align to TRBD2. V dropped 4 bases and J dropped 5; count of bases not matched to a gene: 6. The V gene's germline CDR1 is LNHNV and CDR2 YYDKDF (reference sequence). There are 15 residues in the CDR3. The CDR3 DNA follows: TGTGCCACCAGCATCAGCGGGAGAGGTACCGGGGAGCTGTTTTTT. It encodes CATSISGRGTGELFF.

This clone was observed once. The chain recombines TRBV9 with TRBJ1-2; D not certain. Germline-derived CDR1 and CDR2 are SGDLS and YYNGEE. The CDR3 is made up of 14 amino acids. V lost 3 bases and J lost 3, with 12 bases in between. CDR3 loop: CASSGAGSHYGYTF. The CDR3 DNA follows: TGTGCCAGCAGCGGAGCAGGTTCCCACTATGGCTACACCTTC.

The chain recombines TRBV5-1 with TRBJ1-1; D gene uncertain. Trimming left V 4 bases short and J 4 bases short, with 17 bases between. Germline CDR1 reads SGHRS; CDR2 reads YFSETQ. CDR3 length equals 15 residues. As DNA, the CDR3 is TGCGCCAGCAGCACGGGGAGTGGCAGAATCACTGAAGCTTTCTTT. Its translation: CASSTGSGRITEAFF.

This chain connects TRBV25-1 to TRBJ2-3; D may be TRBD2 (6 bases). Germline assignment: CDR1 MGHDK and CDR2 SYGVNS. The V end was cut by 3 bases, the J end by 4 bases, with 14 bases between. The CDR3 is made up of 15 amino acids. In DNA form, the CDR3 reads TGTGCCAGCAGTGACCGATGGGGGGTTGCAGATACGCAGTATTTT. This gives the protein CASSDRWGVADTQYF.

The chain employs TRBV29-1 and TRBJ2-7; 10 bases are shared with TRBD1. Germline loops: CDR1 SQVTM, CDR2 ANQGSEA. The V segment lost 4 bases and the J segment 0 bases; nucleotides outside the gene matches: 3. The CDR3 has 14 residues. The CDR3 coding sequence is TGCAGCGTTGTAAGGACAGGGGGCTCCTACGAGCAGTACTTC. It encodes CSVVRTGGSYEQYF.

This clone was seen a few times. The rearrangement links TRBV11-2 to TRBJ1-2; D perhaps matches TRBD1 (5 bases). V dropped 5 bases and J dropped 0 bases, with 13 bases sitting between them. The CDR3 has 15 amino acids. The germline CDR1 and CDR2 sequences are SGHAT and FQNNGV. DNA for the CDR3: TGTGCCAGCAGCCCCTGGACAACTCCTAACTATGGCTACACCTTC. This encodes CASSPWTTPNYGYTF. Filled out from reference TRBV11-2 and TRBJ1-2, the complete variable domain reads EAGVAQSPRYKIIEKRQSVAFWCNPISGHATLYWYQQILGQGPKLLIQFQNNGVVDDSQLPKDRFSAERLKGVDSTLKIQPAKLEDSAVYLCASSPWTTPNYGYTFGSGTRLTVV.

The chain carries TRBV19 and TRBJ2-7, with a tentative D call TRBD1 (6 bases). CDR3 length equals 14 residues. Trimming removed 5 bases at V and 3 bases at J, with 14 bases between. CDR1 is LNHDA and CDR2 is SQIVND in the germline V gene (reference sequence). The CDR3 region is CASSVRDTFYEQYF. In DNA, the CDR3 is TGTGCCAGTAGTGTACGGGACACCTTCTACGAGCAGTACTTC. The variable domain in full, with the rest retrieved from reference TRBV19 and TRBJ2-7, is DGGITQSPKYLFRKEGQNVTLSCEQNLNHDAMYWYRQDPGQGLRLIYYSQIVNDFQKGDIAEGYSVSREKKESFPLTVTSAQKNPTAFYLCASSVRDTFYEQYFGPGTRLTVT.

The V and J genes are TRBV28 and TRBJ2-5; 8 nucleotides align to TRBD1. The CDR3 has 12 amino acids. The trim removed 5 bases at V and 5 bases at J, leaving 1 base unmatched. Germline CDR1 reads MDHEN; CDR2 reads SYDVKM. CDR3 in DNA: TGTGCCAGCAGTAGACAGGGGGAGACCCAGTACTTC. It is translated as CASSRQGETQYF.